The 12 T cell receptor beta chains reported below all come from one sample, sequenced in a study of regulatory T cells in long-lasting Graves disease. This sample's time point: persistent/refractory GD, antithyroid drugs over 5 years with positive TRAb. The authors made the TCR library using RNA they extracted from PBMCs. CDR3 regions were amplified by Arm-PCR using iRepertoire HTBI primers to build TCR beta libraries. TCRdb re-derived calls from the multiplex PCR reads in MiXCR, one entry per CDR3 protein. The sample yields roughly 450,000 distinct CDR3 sequences, around 22% seen once. The sample in question was peripheral blood mononuclear cells (PBMCs), obtained when the disease was refractory, from a patient treated with antithyroid drugs. These receptors came from a female donor with Graves disease.

This clonotype was seen many times. The chain uses TRBV28 and TRBJ1-1; the D gene is possibly TRBD1 (5 bases). The germline V gene has CDR1 MDHEN and CDR2 SYDVKM. This CDR3 has 15 residues. V lost 6 bases and J lost 6, with 20 bases in between. CDR3 sequence reads: CASRRSGSTSAEAFF. In nucleotides, the CDR3 is TGTGCCAGCAGACGCTCAGGGTCCACTTCGGCTGAAGCTTTCTTT.

The chain links TRBV6-1 to TRBJ1-1; the D gene is possibly TRBD1 (6 bases). The germline CDR1 and CDR2 sequences are MNHNS and SASEGT. Trimming pared 7 bases from V and 1 base from J, leaving 13 bases between. This CDR3 is built from 14 residues. In DNA form, the CDR3 reads TGTGCCAGCAATATGGGGGCGGCGAACACTGAAGCTTTCTTT. Its protein product is CASNMGAANTEAFF.

This sequence joins TRBV10-3 and TRBJ2-5; TRBD1 aligns across 12 bases. The CDR3 is 17 residues long. V shed 6 bases, J shed 1 base, and the junction held 9 bases outside the gene matches. Looked up from germline, CDR1 is ENHRY and CDR2 is SYGVKD. As DNA, the CDR3 is TGTGCCATCAGCGGGGACAGGGGGCCTCAAGTCCAAGAGACCCAGTACTTC. This translates into CAISGDRGPQVQETQYF.

Ten or more counts support this clonotype. V and J are TRBV20-1 and TRBJ2-5; 7 bases map to TRBD2. CDR1 and CDR2 (germline): DFQATT, SNEGSKA (reference sequence). Trimming took 7 bases from V and 3 from J; bases not matched to a gene: 2. The CDR3 contains 11 residues. The chain's CDR3 is CSGGTKETQYF. In DNA form, the CDR3 reads TGCAGTGGGGGGACTAAAGAGACCCAGTACTTC.

The chain is built from TRBV29-1 and TRBJ2-7; the match to TRBD1 covers 7 bases. The junction had 11 bases not matched to a gene; V was cut back by 7 bases and J by 2 bases. Germline CDR1 reads SQVTM; CDR2 reads ANQGSEA. CDR3 length: 14 residues. In nucleotides, the CDR3 is TGCAGCGCCACAGAGCCCGGGACAGCCTACGAGCAGTACTTC. Encoded protein: CSATEPGTAYEQYF.

The table lists this clonotype with a few counts. The V call is TRBV15, the J call TRBJ2-7; D possibly uses TRBD1 or TRBD2 (5 bases each). V shed 5 bases and J shed 0 bases, with 14 bases lying between them. The CDR3 runs 15 residues. CDR1 LNHNV and CDR2 YYDKDF come from the germline V gene (reference sequence). CDR3 amino acids: CATSVRDGSSYEQYF. CDR3 nucleotide sequence: TGTGCCACCAGCGTCCGGGACGGAAGCTCCTACGAGCAGTACTTC.

The CDR3 sequence is CSVRQGFQETQYF. CDR3 DNA sequence: TGCAGCGTAAGACAGGGATTCCAAGAGACCCAGTACTTC. The V call is TRBV29-1, the J call TRBJ2-5; 7 nucleotides align to TRBD1. J was trimmed by 1 base and V by 6 bases; bases with no gene match: 5. CDR1 SQVTM and CDR2 ANQGSEA come from the germline V gene. The length of the CDR3 is 13 residues.

This rearrangement joins TRBV7-2 to TRBJ2-1; 10 positions agree with TRBD2. The CDR3 consists of 15 residues. J lost 4 bases, V lost 5 bases, and 5 bases had no gene match. From germline, CDR1 is SGHTA and CDR2 FQGNSA. The CDR3 is CASSRLAGHYNEQFF. The CDR3 DNA reads TGTGCCAGCAGCAGACTAGCGGGCCATTACAATGAGCAGTTCTTC.

This clonotype occurred many times. The chain carries TRBV2 and TRBJ1-1; tentative D call: TRBD1 (5 bases). The length of the CDR3 is 14 residues. In germline, CDR1 is SNHLY, CDR2 FYNNEI. With 5 bases removed from V and 7 bases from J, the gap between germline ends came to 17 bases. The CDR3 bases are TGTGCCAGCAGTTCCGGGACGCTAAGGGATGAAGCTTTCTTT. Translation: CASSSGTLRDEAFF.

The rearrangement joins TRBV2 to TRBJ1-5; D is perhaps TRBD1 (6 bases). This CDR3 has 17 amino acids. Germline assignment: CDR1 SNHLY and CDR2 FYNNEI. V lost 6 bases and J lost 0, with 18 bases in between. The CDR3 sequence is CASRPGTSKVSNQPQHF. The CDR3 DNA follows: TGTGCCAGCAGACCCGGGACATCAAAGGTTAGCAATCAGCCCCAGCATTTT.

Many counts were recorded for this clonotype. V and J are TRBV2 and TRBJ1-5, with D maybe TRBD1 (6 bases). Germline loops: CDR1 SNHLY, CDR2 FYNNEI. Trimming cost V 6 bases and J 0 bases, with 15 bases left between them. The CDR3 consists of 16 residues. CDR3 nucleotides: TGTGCCAGCAGAGGGGACATTGCGGGTAGCAATCAGCCCCAGCATTTT. It encodes CASRGDIAGSNQPQHF.

The chain has TRBV5-1 and TRBJ1-6; tentative D call: TRBD1 (5 bases). CDR1 is SGHRS and CDR2 is YFSETQ in the germline V gene. This CDR3 is built from 16 residues. Trimming removed 5 bases from V and 4 bases from J, with 16 bases in between. CDR3 DNA sequence: TGCGCCAGCAGTAAAAGTCAGGGATCTTATAATTCACCCCTCCACTTT. Translation: CASSKSQGSYNSPLHF.